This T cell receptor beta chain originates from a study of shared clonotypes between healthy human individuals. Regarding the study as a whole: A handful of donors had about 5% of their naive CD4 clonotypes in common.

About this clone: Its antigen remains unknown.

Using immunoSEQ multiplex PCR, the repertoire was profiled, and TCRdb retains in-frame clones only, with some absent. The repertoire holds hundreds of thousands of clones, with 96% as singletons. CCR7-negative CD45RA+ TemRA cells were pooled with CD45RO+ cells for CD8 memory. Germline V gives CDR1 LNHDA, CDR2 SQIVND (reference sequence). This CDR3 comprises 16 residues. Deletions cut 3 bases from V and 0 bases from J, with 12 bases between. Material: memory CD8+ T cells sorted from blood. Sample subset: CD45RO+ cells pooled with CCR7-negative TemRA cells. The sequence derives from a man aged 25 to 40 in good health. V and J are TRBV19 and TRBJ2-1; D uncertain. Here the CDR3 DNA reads TGTGCCAGTAGTATTCAAGGCGGTAGCTCCTACAATGAGCAGTTCTTC. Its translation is CASSIQGGSSYNEQFF.